The rows below give T cell receptor beta chains drawn from one sample of a study of blood T cell repertoires in COVID-19. Only in-frame clones appear in the TCRdb table, and some are missing; sequencing was by immunoSEQ multiplex PCR. The data contain approximately 150,000 clones, approximately 83% of them singletons. Material for sequencing was peripheral blood. The receptors were gathered from a man aged 65 to 85 with active or convalescent COVID-19. Each CDR3 is given with its conserved first and last residue. The order of the fields is clone size, V gene, CDR3 protein. The size entry is marked missing in some rows and otherwise reads once, few, many or a size class.

abundance: -
v_gene: TRBV20-1
CDR3aa: CSARPDHGYTF

abundance: -
v_gene: TRBV6-5
CDR3aa: CASSPGTTQPQHF

abundance: -
v_gene: TRBV19
CDR3aa: CASSITLAGGETQYF

abundance: few
v_gene: TRBV11-2
CDR3aa: CASSFAGGSYGYTF

abundance: -
v_gene: TRBV4-3
CDR3aa: CASSQQPLAGRDEQYF

abundance: -
v_gene: TRBV19
CDR3aa: CASSIERGRGNEKLFF

abundance: once
v_gene: TRBV27
CDR3aa: CASSPSGRDTQYF

abundance: -
v_gene: TRBV11-3
CDR3aa: CASSPGQGLTEAFF

abundance: once
v_gene: TRBV10-3
CDR3aa: CAISEFYSGTEAFF

abundance: -
v_gene: TRBV7-2
CDR3aa: CASSSTGTPSYEQYF

abundance: -
v_gene: TRBV29-1
CDR3aa: CSVERGAGRYGYTF

abundance: -
v_gene: TRBV6-5
CDR3aa: CASSRWTQQETQYF

abundance: -
v_gene: TRBV2
CDR3aa: CASSYTGPSTGELFF

abundance: few
v_gene: TRBV5-1
CDR3aa: CASRRGQPNYGYTF

abundance: -
v_gene: TRBV24-1
CDR3aa: CATSVGQGYGYTF

abundance: -
v_gene: TRBV27
CDR3aa: CASSPGLGLGGTDTQYF

abundance: -
v_gene: TRBV15
CDR3aa: CATSREGSEQYF

abundance: -
v_gene: TRBV6-2/TRBV6-3
CDR3aa: CASSPRLGHSSGANVLTF

abundance: -
v_gene: TRBV7-9
CDR3aa: CASSLHASSTEAFF

abundance: -
v_gene: TRBV7-2
CDR3aa: CASSLAARETTQYF

abundance: -
v_gene: TRBV7-9
CDR3aa: CASSLWTGFGTGELFF

abundance: -
v_gene: TRBV5-3
CDR3aa: CARSRTSGSTDTQYF

abundance: -
v_gene: TRBV6-5
CDR3aa: CASSYSGLLSRGGYTF

abundance: few
v_gene: TRBV7-9
CDR3aa: CASSPEGLYEQYF

abundance: once
v_gene: TRBV7-2
CDR3aa: CASSNSHRGLMNTEAFF

abundance: -
v_gene: TRBV9
CDR3aa: CASSVARQGGEQYF

abundance: -
v_gene: TRBV6-6
CDR3aa: CASSYSGASYEQYF

abundance: -
v_gene: TRBV5-1
CDR3aa: CASRGGGLLNYTF

abundance: -
v_gene: TRBV28
CDR3aa: CASGGSGLQETQYF

abundance: -
v_gene: TRBV7-2
CDR3aa: CASKRTGDGKLFF

abundance: -
v_gene: TRBV27
CDR3aa: CASSFQGHSSTDTQYF

abundance: -
v_gene: TRBV18
CDR3aa: CASSPRLRDTQYF

abundance: -
v_gene: TRBV5-1
CDR3aa: CASSPIEGASYGYTF

abundance: -
v_gene: TRBV6-5
CDR3aa: CASSYSSGSNQPQHF

abundance: -
v_gene: TRBV7-9
CDR3aa: CASSLAGGETQYF

abundance: -
v_gene: TRBV18
CDR3aa: CASSPRGGDTQYF

abundance: -
v_gene: TRBV4-3
CDR3aa: CASSQIYAGSSYEQYF

abundance: -
v_gene: TRBV5-1
CDR3aa: CASSLGQFMNTEAFF